This TCR beta chain derives from a study of molecular identifiers for immune sequencing clone quantification. Findings and limits, study-wide: Effector cells kept over 99% of their molecules in clones above 20 RNA copies, while naive cells kept under 1% there.

Between about 18,000 and 1,100,000 sorted cells, with 10%, 30% or 50% RNA, yielded naive CD8 libraries. V was pared by 0 bases and J by 6 bases, with 21 bases between. CDR3 length equals 17 residues. Germline CDR1 SGHDT, CDR2 YYEEEE. This clonotype was observed at least ten times. Its specificity is unknown. Bulk TCR libraries were made with methods that had been previously described and with listed TCR primers. One entry per CDR3 protein, called by TCRdb with MiXCR from the PCR reads. The table lists about 510,000 distinct CDR3 sequences, about a fifth of them singletons. The chain combines TRBV5-6 with TRBJ1-1; possibly TRBD1 for D (5 bases). The sequence was collected from a human donor in good health. Some libraries in this study had Jurkat cell RNA spiked in. The sample was naive CD8+ T cells from blood, with Jurkat cell RNA spiked in. Subset described: FACS-sorted CD8+CD4-CCR7+CD45RA+ naive T cells. CDR3 nucleotides: TGTGCCAGCAGCTTGGAGGGGACGCCTACCCCGGGGGCTGAAGCTTTCTTT. This gives the protein CASSLEGTPTPGAEAFF.